Below are 19 T cell receptor beta chains sequenced from a single sample in a study of cytomegalovirus exposure and HLA in healthy donors. Researchers ran the PCR with 60 Vbeta and 13 Jbeta primers. The method was immunoSEQ multiplex PCR; TCRdb's version includes in-frame clones alone and lacks a portion of them. The sample carries about 190,000 clones, around four fifths recorded once. Specimen: PBMCs. The receptors were sampled from a woman in her forties in good health and CMV-seronegative.

The chain is built from TRBV19 and TRBJ2-1; possible D gene TRBD1, 5 bases. Germline loops: CDR1 LNHDA, CDR2 SQIVND (reference sequence). This CDR3 comprises 15 residues. V lost 3 bases and J lost 6, with 15 bases in between. CDR3 sequence reads: CASSMGQGLGNEQFF. CDR3 in DNA: TGTGCCAGTAGTATGGGGCAGGGCTTGGGCAATGAGCAGTTCTTC.

The CDR3 sequence: CAISELRTSGSYEQYF. The CDR3 coding sequence is TGTGCCATCAGTGAGTTGCGGACTAGCGGGAGCTACGAGCAGTACTTC. V is TRBV10-3 and J is TRBJ2-7; 13 nucleotides agree with TRBD2. In germline, CDR1 is ENHRY, CDR2 SYGVKD. The CDR3 totals 16 residues. Trimming took 1 base from V and 3 from J; bases not matched to a gene: 3.

This clone was seen a handful of times. The CDR3 DNA reads as TGTGCCAGCAGCTCTCCGCGGTTAGGACAGCCCCAGCATTTT. This gives the protein CASSSPRLGQPQHF. J is TRBJ1-5 and V is TRBV5-6, with D uncertain. Per germline, CDR1 SGHDT and CDR2 YYEEEE. The V end was cut by 3 bases, the J end by 7 bases, with 14 bases between. The CDR3 is 14 amino acids.

This clone has only a few counts. This chain joins TRBV6-5 and TRBJ2-1; 8 nucleotides agree with TRBD2. The CDR3 spans 13 residues. CDR1 and CDR2 from the germline V gene are MNHEY and SVGAGI. V gave up 11 bases and J gave up 5 bases; unmatched junction bases: 8. The CDR3 protein is CAARRAGDNEQFF. In nucleotides, the CDR3 is TGTGCCGCGCGGCGAGCGGGGGACAATGAGCAGTTCTTC.

This clone was observed a few times. This CDR3 reads CASGRTGWGNYGYTF. The CDR3 DNA reads TGTGCCAGCGGACGGACAGGATGGGGTAACTATGGCTACACCTTC. The V call is TRBV7-9, the J call TRBJ1-2; 7 bases line up with TRBD1. Trimming cost V 8 bases and J 1 base; bases outside gene matches: 10. This CDR3 region has 15 residues. In germline, CDR1 is SEHNR, CDR2 FQNEAQ (reference sequence). Combining the CDR3 with reference TRBV7-9 and TRBJ1-2 gives the whole variable domain DTGVSQNPRHKITKRGQNVTFRCDPISEHNRLYWYRQTLGQGPEFLTYFQNEAQLEKSRLLSDRFSAERPKGSFSTLEIQRTEQGDSAMYLCASGRTGWGNYGYTFGSGTRLTVV.

The table lists this clone with a few counts. This chain joins TRBV5-5 and TRBJ2-3, with TRBD2 matching 11 bases. In germline, CDR1 is SGHKS, CDR2 YYEKEE (reference sequence). CDR3 length: 16 amino acids. J gave up 1 base and V 4 bases, and 5 bases lay outside the gene matches. Here the CDR3 reads CASSLGGLAGTDTQYF. CDR3 DNA sequence: TGTGCCAGCAGCCTAGGGGGACTAGCGGGCACAGATACGCAGTATTTT.

J is TRBJ2-2 and V is TRBV4-3, with D unresolved. The CDR3 covers 16 residues. Germline V gene sequence: CDR1 LGHNA, CDR2 YSLEER. The germline V and J ends were trimmed by 0 bases and 3 bases, with 11 bases remaining between them. CDR3 amino acids: CASSQDHSTHTGELFF. As DNA, the CDR3 is TGCGCCAGCAGCCAAGATCACTCCACCCACACCGGGGAGCTGTTTTTT.

This clone was seen a few times. The chain uses TRBV29-1 and TRBJ2-7; D is perhaps TRBD2 (5 bases). The ends were cut back, 4 bases at V and 10 bases at J, with 11 bases in the middle. There are 10 residues in the CDR3. Germline V gives CDR1 SQVTM, CDR2 ANQGSEA. Here the CDR3 reads CSVGIASQYV. Written as DNA, the CDR3 is TGCAGCGTTGGTATCGCTAGCCAGTACGTC.

The gene calls are TRBV10-2 and TRBJ1-4, with a weak D call TRBD1 (6 bases). The CDR3 runs 15 residues. Germline CDR1 and CDR2: WSHSY and SAAADI. Trimming left V 5 bases short and J 5 bases short, with 15 bases between. The CDR3 is CASSRGQLENEKLFF. The CDR3 DNA is TGCGCCAGCAGTCGCGGACAGCTTGAGAATGAAAAACTGTTTTTT.

The chain recombines TRBV19 with TRBJ1-2; TRBD1 aligns across 9 bases. There are 15 residues in the CDR3. In germline, CDR1 is LNHDA, CDR2 SQIVND (reference sequence). J gave up 8 bases and V 5 bases, and 12 bases lay outside the gene matches. CDR3 DNA sequence: TGTGCCAGTAGTGCTCAACAGGGGGCTAGGGGGGGCTACACCTTC. Protein product: CASSAQQGARGGYTF.

The gene calls are TRBV7-2 and TRBJ2-1, with no clear D. Germline V gene sequence: CDR1 SGHTA, CDR2 FQGNSA. Trimming stripped 1 base from V and 5 bases from J, with 6 bases between. The CDR3 totals 13 residues. The CDR3 here is CASSLDGDNEQFF. The DNA of the CDR3 is TGTGCCAGCAGCTTAGATGGAGACAATGAGCAGTTCTTC.

The chain has TRBV5-6 and TRBJ2-4; TRBD2 aligns across 10 bases. The V gene end was trimmed by 0 bases and the J gene end by 7 bases; junction bases not matched to a gene: 4. The CDR3 has 15 residues. Looked up from germline, CDR1 is SGHDT and CDR2 is YYEEEE. CDR3 sequence (DNA): TGTGCCAGCAGCTTGGGAAAGCGGGGGGGGAACATTCAGTACTTC. It is translated as CASSLGKRGGNIQYF. The full variable domain, rest sourced from reference TRBV5-6 and TRBJ2-4, is DAGVTQSPTHLIKTRGQQVTLRCSPKSGHDTVSWYQQALGQGPQFIFQYYEEEERQRGNFPDRFSGHQFPNYSSELNVNALLLGDSALYLCASSLGKRGGNIQYFGAGTRLSVL.

The chain has TRBV18 and TRBJ2-1; the match to TRBD2 covers 9 bases. The V gene's germline CDR1 is KGHSH and CDR2 LQKENI. The CDR3 sequence is 16 residues long. V trimming: 0 bases; J trimming: 4 bases; junction bases outside the gene matches: 4. The CDR3 protein is CASSPPALAGYNEQFF. The DNA of the CDR3 is TGTGCCAGCTCACCACCGGCTCTAGCGGGGTACAATGAGCAGTTCTTC. The full variable domain, with the rest looked up from reference TRBV18 and TRBJ2-1, is NAGVMQNPRHLVRRRGQEARLRCSPMKGHSHVYWYRQLPEEGLKFMVYLQKENIIDESGMPKERFSAEFPKEGPSILRIQQVVRGDSAAYFCASSPPALAGYNEQFFGPGTRLTVL.

The V call is TRBV11-2, the J call TRBJ2-7; 8 bases are shared with TRBD2. This CDR3 region has 14 residues. V lost 10 bases to trimming and J lost 7 bases; unmatched junction nucleotides: 15. The germline CDR1 and CDR2 sequences are SGHAT and FQNNGV. CDR3 sequence: CATASRGGAGEQYF. Written as DNA, the CDR3 is TGTGCCACCGCCTCTCGGGGGGGAGCGGGGGAGCAGTACTTC. The variable domain in full, with the rest retrieved from reference TRBV11-2 and TRBJ2-7, is EAGVAQSPRYKIIEKRQSVAFWCNPISGHATLYWYQQILGQGPKLLIQFQNNGVVDDSQLPKDRFSAERLKGVDSTLKIQPAKLEDSAVYLCATASRGGAGEQYFGPGTRLTVT.

The chain couples TRBV6-6 to TRBJ1-2, with 9 bases identical to TRBD1. This CDR3 is 14 amino acids long. Germline V gene sequence: CDR1 MNHNY, CDR2 SVGAGI (reference sequence). V gave up 1 base and J gave up 6 bases; unmatched junction bases: 3. The CDR3 nucleotides read TGTGCCAGCAGTTACTTTCGGACAGGGGATGGCTACACCTTC. This gives the protein CASSYFRTGDGYTF.

The chain links TRBV30 to TRBJ1-5, with a tentative D call TRBD1 (5 bases). The CDR3 is 14 residues long. Trimming took 1 base from V and 4 from J, leaving 11 bases between them. Germline V lookup: CDR1 GTSNPN, CDR2 SVGIG (reference sequence). The CDR3 loop reads CAWSEGALNQPQHF. In DNA, the CDR3 is TGTGCCTGGAGTGAAGGGGCTCTTAATCAGCCCCAGCATTTT.

V gene TRBV9 combines with J gene TRBJ2-7, with TRBD1 matching 12 bases. Trimming removed 4 bases from V and 3 bases from J; junction bases left unmatched: 5. Germline V gives CDR1 SGDLS, CDR2 YYNGEE. This CDR3 is built from 15 residues. For the CDR3, the DNA is TGTGCCAGCAGCTCAGGGACAGGGGGCTTCTACGAGCAGTACTTC. Protein: CASSSGTGGFYEQYF.

The chain joins TRBV27 to TRBJ2-7; 10 bases fit TRBD1. The CDR3 is made up of 15 amino acids. Germline CDR1 MNHEY, CDR2 SMNVEV (reference sequence). The ends lost 3 bases at V and 3 bases at J; junction bases unmatched: 5. The CDR3, as DNA: TGTGCCAGCAGTTTCCAAGGACAGGGGGTCTACGAGCAGTACTTC. It yields the protein CASSFQGQGVYEQYF.

The chain carries TRBV27 and TRBJ1-5, with D maybe TRBD1 (6 bases). This CDR3 has 15 residues. CDR1 MNHEY and CDR2 SMNVEV come from the germline V gene (reference sequence). The V and J ends lost 3 bases and 3 bases respectively, with 12 bases between them. The CDR3 DNA reads TGTGCCAGCAGTTTGGACAGTGGGGACAATCAGCCCCAGCATTTT. This translates into CASSLDSGDNQPQHF.